The 27 T cell receptor beta chains below come from one sample, sequenced in a study of T-cell memory formation after mild COVID-19. TCRdb ran MiXCR on the 5' RACE reads and lists one entry per CDR3 protein. The sample lists fewer than 650,000 distinct CDR3 sequences; about a fifth were seen once. The sample consisted of PBMCs or a T cell subset sorted from them (not recorded which). Source of these receptors: an adult woman who had mild COVID-19 (a few samples of this study predate the infection). Cell type and time point are not known.

The genes are TRBV7-9 and TRBJ2-1; 10 nucleotides agree with TRBD2. The length of the CDR3 is 23 residues. Trimming removed 3 bases from V and 0 bases from J; junction bases left unmatched: 23. Germline V gives CDR1 SEHNR, CDR2 FQNEAQ (reference sequence). This chain's CDR3 is CASSFPVTPGGKREGSSYNEQFF. The DNA of the CDR3 is TGTGCCAGCAGCTTCCCCGTCACTCCTGGGGGGAAGCGGGAGGGGAGCTCCTACAATGAGCAGTTCTTC. Drawing the rest from reference TRBV7-9 and TRBJ2-1, the complete variable domain is DTGVSQNPRHKITKRGQNVTFRCDPISEHNRLYWYRQTLGQGPEFLTYFQNEAQLEKSRLLSDRFSAERPKGSFSTLEIQRTEQGDSAMYLCASSFPVTPGGKREGSSYNEQFFGPGTRLTVL.

This clonotype turned up a few times. This chain joins TRBV7-2 and TRBJ2-7; possible D gene TRBD2, 6 bases. This CDR3 is built from 16 residues. Trimming left V 1 base short and J 2 bases short, with 15 bases between. Germline-derived CDR1 and CDR2 are SGHTA and FQGNSA. The CDR3: CASSLGPSAGTYEQYF. In DNA form, the CDR3 reads TGTGCCAGCAGCTTAGGACCCTCGGCGGGGACCTACGAGCAGTACTTC.

This clonotype showed up just a few times. J is TRBJ1-4 and V is TRBV7-9; D is uncertain. Trimming cost V 4 bases and J 8 bases, with 8 bases left between them. Germline V gene lookup returns CDR1 SEHNR and CDR2 FQNEAQ (reference sequence). CDR3 length equals 12 residues. The CDR3 is CASSSVEEKLFF. CDR3 nucleotides: TGTGCCAGCAGCTCGGTGGAAGAAAAACTGTTTTTT.

The count of this clonotype is one. The V gene is TRBV12-3 or TRBV12-4, the J gene TRBJ1-2, with D possibly being TRBD1 (5 bases). Trimming shortened V by 8 bases and J by 7 bases, and 20 bases separated the two germline ends. The CDR3 is 14 residues long. The CDR3 protein is CASGRLRKGSGYTF. The CDR3 coding sequence is TGTGCCAGCGGGCGGTTACGTAAGGGGTCTGGCTACACCTTC.

This clonotype was counted only a few times. The gene calls are TRBV7-2 and TRBJ2-1, with 9 bases that match TRBD2. J gave up 0 bases and V 2 bases, and 11 bases lay outside the gene matches. Germline V gene data show CDR1 as SGHTA and CDR2 as FQGNSA. The CDR3 is 19 amino acids. CDR3 in DNA: TGTGCCAGCAGCTTATTTGGCGGTAGCGGGAGAAGCTCCTACAATGAGCAGTTCTTC. Its protein product is CASSLFGGSGRSSYNEQFF. The entire variable domain, with the rest obtained from reference TRBV7-2 and TRBJ2-1, is as follows: GAGVSQSPSNKVTEKGKDVELRCDPISGHTALYWYRQSLGQGLEFLIYFQGNSAPDKSGLPSDRFSAERTGGSVSTLTIQRTQQEDSAVYLCASSLFGGSGRSSYNEQFFGPGTRLTVL.

This clonotype turned up a few times. The rearrangement joins TRBV5-1 to TRBJ1-5; D possibly corresponds to TRBD1 (6 bases). CDR1 and CDR2 from the germline V gene are SGHRS and YFSETQ. There are 14 residues in the CDR3. Trimming pared 0 bases from V and 5 bases from J, leaving 9 bases between. The DNA for the CDR3 is TGCGCCAGCAGCTTGGTGCCAGGGGATCAGCCCCAGCATTTT. It encodes CASSLVPGDQPQHF.

This clonotype was found a few times. The chain is built from TRBV7-2 and TRBJ1-2, with D possibly being TRBD1 (6 bases). The CDR3 runs to 16 residues. The V end lost 1 base, the J end lost 3 bases, and 15 bases lay between the germline ends. Germline assignment: CDR1 SGHTA and CDR2 FQGNSA. CDR3 in amino acids: CASSLVRQVFDYGYTF. As DNA, the CDR3 is TGTGCCAGCAGCTTAGTCCGACAGGTGTTCGACTATGGCTACACCTTC.

This clonotype was counted many times. The genes are TRBV10-3 and TRBJ2-5, with D maybe TRBD1 (5 bases). Germline CDR1 reads ENHRY; CDR2 reads SYGVKD. This CDR3 is built from 14 residues. The germline V and J ends were trimmed by 0 bases and 4 bases, with 9 bases remaining between them. The CDR3 coding sequence is TGTGCCATCAGTGAGTCTGCCAGGGTAGAGACCCAGTACTTC. Protein sequence: CAISESARVETQYF.

This clonotype appeared a few times. The chain is built from TRBV19 and TRBJ2-3; 8 nucleotides match TRBD2. V dropped 4 bases and J dropped 5; count of bases not matched to a gene: 8. The CDR3 has 15 amino acids. Germline V CDR1 and CDR2: LNHDA, SQIVND (reference sequence). CDR3 bases: TGTGCCAGTAGTAACCAACGGGAGGGCCTAGATACGCAGTATTTT. It specifies CASSNQREGLDTQYF.

This chain links TRBV19 with TRBJ1-1, with D perhaps matching TRBD1 (5 bases). The CDR3 sequence is 14 residues long. CDR1 is LNHDA, CDR2 SQIVND, per germline (reference sequence). Trimming shortened V by 1 base and J by 5 bases, and 11 bases separated the two germline ends. The CDR3 bases are TGTGCCAGTAGTATAGGGGTGAGGGGAACTGAAGCTTTCTTT. Translating it yields CASSIGVRGTEAFF.

This clonotype has at least ten counts. The chain combines TRBV14 with TRBJ1-1; D possibly corresponds to TRBD1 (6 bases). Trimming removed 0 bases at V and 4 bases at J, with 9 bases between. The CDR3 loop spans 14 amino acids. Germline lookup yields CDR1 SGHDN and CDR2 FVKESK. The DNA for the CDR3 is TGTGCCAGCAGCCAAGATGGGACACGCACTGAAGCTTTCTTT. Translated: CASSQDGTRTEAFF. Combining the CDR3 with reference TRBV14 and TRBJ1-1 gives the whole variable domain EAGVTQFPSHSVIEKGQTVTLRCDPISGHDNLYWYRRVMGKEIKFLLHFVKESKQDESGMPNNRFLAERTGGTYSTLKVQPAELEDSGVYFCASSQDGTRTEAFFGQGTRLTVV.

The V and J genes are TRBV30 and TRBJ2-3; 9 bases line up with TRBD1. The length of the CDR3 is 14 residues. CDR1 is GTSNPN, CDR2 SVGIG, per germline (reference sequence). V lost 3 bases, J lost 4 bases, and 5 bases stayed unmatched. The CDR3 protein is CAWSRTGEADTQYF. As DNA, the CDR3 is TGTGCCTGGAGCAGGACAGGGGAGGCAGATACGCAGTATTTT.

The chain links TRBV6-6 to TRBJ1-4; 8 nucleotides line up with TRBD1. The ends lost 6 bases at V and 5 bases at J; junction bases unmatched: 11. Looked up from germline, CDR1 is MNHNY and CDR2 is SVGAGI (reference sequence). The CDR3 length is 16 residues. CDR3 sequence (DNA): TGTGCCAGCAGCCATGCCCGGACAGGGAGGAATGAAAAACTGTTTTTT. Protein sequence: CASSHARTGRNEKLFF.

The J gene is TRBJ2-5, the V gene TRBV6-1; TRBD2 aligns across 7 bases. V trimming: 6 bases; J trimming: 7 bases; junction bases outside the gene matches: 17. CDR3 length: 16 residues. From germline, CDR1 is MNHNS and CDR2 SASEGT. For the CDR3, the DNA is TGTGCCAGCAGCTTTCTAGCGGAGAGCTTGGGTGGGACCCAGTACTTC. This codes for CASSFLAESLGGTQYF.

This clonotype was observed a few times. The rearrangement links TRBV12-3 or TRBV12-4 to TRBJ2-7, with 14 bases fitting TRBD2. V shed 6 bases, J shed 4 bases, and the junction held 11 bases outside the gene matches. The CDR3 covers 17 residues. The CDR3 bases are TGTGCCAGCAGGCCCGGGACTAGCGGGAGATCTCAATACGAGCAGTACTTC. This codes for CASRPGTSGRSQYEQYF.

This clonotype has a handful of counts. The V gene is TRBV7-6, the J gene TRBJ1-1, with TRBD1 matching over 8 bases. The ends lost 1 base at V and 11 bases at J; junction bases unmatched: 12. Germline CDR1 reads SGHVS; CDR2 reads FNYEAQ. This CDR3 spans 15 amino acids. The CDR3 protein is CASSLGRDRPWGAFF. The CDR3 nucleotides read TGTGCCAGCAGCTTAGGTCGGGACAGGCCGTGGGGTGCTTTCTTT.

The chain couples TRBV20-1 to TRBJ2-4, with D possibly being TRBD2 (6 bases). CDR1 is DFQATT, CDR2 SNEGSKA, per germline (reference sequence). V lost 2 bases and J 6 bases, leaving 23 bases between the germline ends. This CDR3 is 17 amino acids long. In nucleotides, the CDR3 is TGCAGTGCTAGAAACACCCGAACGGCGGGGTTGGGAAACATTCAGTACTTC. Translating gives CSARNTRTAGLGNIQYF.

This clonotype was seen many times. V usage is TRBV20-1 and J usage is TRBJ1-1; D perhaps matches TRBD1 (5 bases). Looked up from germline, CDR1 is DFQATT and CDR2 is SNEGSKA (reference sequence). CDR3 size: 15 residues. V was clipped by 1 base and J by 4 bases, with 16 bases between them. The CDR3 spells CSARAGSDGGTEAFF. The CDR3 region has the DNA TGCAGTGCTAGAGCTGGGAGTGATGGGGGCACTGAAGCTTTCTTT.

V and J are TRBV6-5 and TRBJ2-6, with TRBD2 as a possible D gene (6 bases). The CDR3 consists of 18 residues. The V gene's germline CDR1 is MNHEY and CDR2 SVGAGI. V dropped 2 bases and J dropped 0 bases, with 14 bases sitting between them. The CDR3 sequence is CASSYKEGTYSGANVLTF. The CDR3 bases are TGTGCCAGCAGTTACAAGGAGGGTACTTACTCTGGGGCCAACGTCCTGACTTTC.

V gene TRBV6-5 combines with J gene TRBJ2-7; the D is unclear. Trimming cost V 4 bases and J 0 bases, with 13 bases left between them. This CDR3 comprises 15 residues. CDR1 is MNHEY and CDR2 is SVGAGI in the germline V gene. The CDR3 is CASSSAPRSSYEQYF. The CDR3 DNA reads as TGTGCCAGCAGTTCCGCCCCGAGGAGCTCCTACGAGCAGTACTTC.

This clonotype was seen a handful of times. The V call is TRBV14, the J call TRBJ1-3; TRBD1 is a possible D gene (6 bases). V lost 0 bases to trimming and J lost 5 bases, with 11 bases between them. The CDR3 loop spans 15 amino acids. Germline-derived CDR1 and CDR2 are SGHDN and FVKESK. The CDR3 coding sequence is TGTGCCAGCAGCCAAGAGGCACAGGGTCGAAACACCATATATTTT. It codes for CASSQEAQGRNTIYF. The whole variable domain, remainder taken from reference TRBV14 and TRBJ1-3, is EAGVTQFPSHSVIEKGQTVTLRCDPISGHDNLYWYRRVMGKEIKFLLHFVKESKQDESGMPNNRFLAERTGGTYSTLKVQPAELEDSGVYFCASSQEAQGRNTIYFGEGSWLTVV.

This chain joins TRBV6-5 and TRBJ2-5, with TRBD1 identical over 9 bases. The germline CDR1 and CDR2 sequences are MNHEY and SVGAGI. V was clipped by 5 bases and J by 1 base; unmatched bases: 11. CDR3 size: 17 residues. The CDR3 is CASSTLSQGAFQETQYF. In DNA form, the CDR3 reads TGTGCCAGCAGTACCCTATCACAGGGGGCCTTCCAAGAGACCCAGTACTTC.

This clonotype has just one count. The chain combines TRBV12-5 with TRBJ2-7; D is possibly TRBD1 (6 bases). The germline V gene has CDR1 LGHNT and CDR2 FRNRAP. Between the trimmed V and J ends, which lost 6 bases and 1 base, there was a span of 10 bases. The CDR3 sequence is 13 residues long. CDR3 nucleotide sequence: TGTGCTAGTGGCTCCGGGACATCCTACGAGCAGTACTTC. Translation: CASGSGTSYEQYF.

V gene TRBV3-1 combines with J gene TRBJ1-1, with a tentative D call TRBD1 (5 bases). The CDR3 length is 13 residues. V was clipped by 0 bases and J by 9 bases, with 11 bases between them. CDR1 and CDR2 from the germline V gene are LGHDT and YNNKEL (reference sequence). CDR3 loop: CASSQDLGDQAFF. The DNA for the CDR3 is TGTGCCAGCAGCCAAGATTTGGGGGACCAAGCTTTCTTT.

The rearrangement links TRBV7-6 to TRBJ2-3; 12 bases fit TRBD2. V shed 3 bases and J 5 bases; nucleotides not matched to a gene: 6. The CDR3 sequence is 16 residues long. The germline gives CDR1 SGHVS, CDR2 FNYEAQ. In DNA, the CDR3 is TGTGCCAGCAGCTTGGCGCTAGCGGGGGGGCAAGATACGCAGTATTTT. It translates to CASSLALAGGQDTQYF.

On this clonotype: A single base separates this from a much larger clone, so it may be a read error. This rearrangement joins TRBV12-3 or TRBV12-4 to TRBJ1-5, with a tentative D call TRBD1 (6 bases). The germline V and J ends were trimmed by 2 bases and 5 bases, with 10 bases remaining between them. This CDR3 has 14 residues. CDR3 sequence reads: CASSLWGRDQPQHF. CDR3 sequence (DNA): TGTGCCAGCAGTTTATGGGGGCGAGATCAGCCCCAGCATTTT.

The rearrangement joins TRBV12-5 to TRBJ2-3; perhaps TRBD2 as D (5 bases). Trimming removed 1 base at V and 5 bases at J, with 10 bases between. The germline CDR1 and CDR2 sequences are LGHNT and FRNRAP. The CDR3 totals 14 residues. CDR3 DNA: TGTGCTAGTGGTTTGGAGACTGGAGGAGATACGCAGTATTTT. Residues: CASGLETGGDTQYF.